Below, 5 T cell receptor beta chains from the same sample are listed, as sequenced in a study of T cells after yellow fever vaccination. MiXCR was run by TCRdb on the 5' RACE reads, yielding one entry per CDR3 protein. The sample gives a few hundred thousand distinct CDR3 sequences, around a sixth of which show up once; 15% to 20% is in the top ten. Specimen: PBMCs, collected before the yellow fever booster vaccination. The receptor set was obtained from a man younger than 30 who received the YFV17D yellow fever vaccine.

The gene calls are TRBV12-3 or TRBV12-4 and TRBJ1-2, with D unresolved. Trimming shortened V by 5 bases and J by 6 bases, and 13 bases separated the two germline ends. CDR3 length: 13 amino acids. CDR3 residues: CASSPDRGDGYTF. CDR3 bases: TGTGCCAGCAGTCCGGACCGCGGGGATGGCTACACCTTC.

The chain recombines TRBV5-8 with TRBJ1-4; no clear D. The germline V gene encodes CDR1 SGHTS and CDR2 YDEGEE. The V end lost 0 bases, the J end lost 1 base, and 10 bases lay between the germline ends. The CDR3 sequence is 16 residues long. As DNA, the CDR3 is TGTGCCAGCAGCTTGGGGTACTGGGGAACTAATGAAAAACTGTTTTTT. Protein product: CASSLGYWGTNEKLFF.

The chain carries TRBV30 and TRBJ1-4; D not certain. Germline V gene sequence: CDR1 GTSNPN, CDR2 SVGIG (reference sequence). Trimming removed 3 bases at V and 8 bases at J, with 10 bases between. The CDR3 length is 12 residues. The CDR3 is CAWSALKEKLFF. The DNA for the CDR3 is TGTGCCTGGAGCGCATTGAAGGAAAAACTGTTTTTT.

V is TRBV5-6 and J is TRBJ2-2; 9 bases align to TRBD1. Germline CDR1 and CDR2: SGHDT and YYEEEE. This CDR3 contains 18 residues. V lost 0 bases to trimming and J lost 1 base; unmatched junction nucleotides: 7. CDR3 protein: CASSLGFPGQGNTGELFF. The CDR3 DNA sequence: TGTGCCAGCAGCTTGGGCTTCCCGGGACAGGGGAACACCGGGGAGCTGTTTTTT.

This clonotype was counted between two and nine times. The CDR3: CASRLGALASTDTQYF. CDR3 sequence (DNA): TGCGCCAGCAGATTAGGGGCCCTAGCTAGCACAGATACGCAGTATTTT. V usage is TRBV5-1 and J usage is TRBJ2-3, with D tentatively TRBD1 or TRBD2 (5 bases each). Trimming left V 5 bases short and J 0 bases short, with 16 bases between. CDR1 is SGHRS and CDR2 is YFSETQ in the germline V gene. The CDR3 is made up of 16 amino acids.